The 18 T cell receptor beta chains below all came from one sample that was sequenced in a study of cytomegalovirus exposure and HLA in healthy donors. Sequencing used immunoSEQ multiplex PCR; TCRdb keeps in-frame clones, though not all of them. Of roughly 90,000 clones in the sample, about 85% are singletons; the top ten hold around 20%. Sequences were obtained from PBMCs. The receptors were sampled from a man younger than 35 in good health and CMV-seropositive.

The chain employs TRBV27 and TRBJ2-5, with 11 bases lining up with TRBD2. Germline V gene data show CDR1 as MNHEY and CDR2 as SMNVEV (reference sequence). V gave up 5 bases and J gave up 2 bases; unmatched junction bases: 4. This CDR3 is 15 amino acids long. CDR3 bases: TGTGCCAGCAGTCCGGGACTAGCGGTTCAAGAGACCCAGTACTTC. It yields the protein CASSPGLAVQETQYF.

This clone was picked up one time. This sequence joins TRBV19 and TRBJ2-1; D gene unclear. The CDR3 is 14 amino acids. The V end was cut by 4 bases, the J end by 3 bases, with 10 bases between. Germline lookup yields CDR1 LNHDA and CDR2 SQIVND (reference sequence). In nucleotides, the CDR3 is TGTGCCAGTAGTAGGCAGGAATACTACAATGAGCAGTTCTTC. Residues: CASSRQEYYNEQFF.

J is TRBJ2-1 and V is TRBV2, with 7 positions matching TRBD2. V lost 7 bases to trimming and J lost 8 bases; unmatched junction nucleotides: 11. Germline values: CDR1 SNHLY, CDR2 FYNNEI. CDR3 size: 14 residues. The CDR3 DNA follows: TGTGCCAGCAAATCGAGCGGGACCGGGCATGAGCAGTTCTTC. It specifies CASKSSGTGHEQFF.

The chain is built from TRBV28 and TRBJ1-4, with D unresolved. CDR1 is MDHEN and CDR2 is SYDVKM in the germline V gene. The germline V and J ends were trimmed by 3 bases and 0 bases, with 11 bases remaining between them. This CDR3 spans 16 amino acids. CDR3 bases: TGTGCCAGCAGTTTCCTACTCTTTGCAACTAATGAAAAACTGTTTTTT. This encodes CASSFLLFATNEKLFF. Combining the CDR3 with reference TRBV28 and TRBJ1-4 gives the whole variable domain DVKVTQSSRYLVKRTGEKVFLECVQDMDHENMFWYRQDPGLGLRLIYFSYDVKMKEKGDIPEGYSVSREKKERFSLILESASTNQTSMYLCASSFLLFATNEKLFFGSGTQLSVL.

The chain combines TRBV18 with TRBJ1-5; 11 bases are shared with TRBD1. The CDR3 is made up of 16 amino acids. The germline V gene encodes CDR1 KGHSH and CDR2 LQKENI. V was clipped by 4 bases and J by 3 bases; unmatched bases: 5. The CDR3 reads CASSLGQGATNQPQHF. The CDR3 DNA follows: TGTGCCAGCTCACTCGGACAGGGGGCTACCAATCAGCCCCAGCATTTT.

The V and J genes are TRBV27 and TRBJ2-3, with TRBD1 matching over 8 bases. From germline, CDR1 is MNHEY and CDR2 SMNVEV (reference sequence). The CDR3 sequence is 14 residues long. Germline trimming cut 5 bases from V and 6 bases from J; bases unmatched to any gene: 7. CDR3 loop: CASSHGTGGDTQYF. The CDR3 region has the DNA TGTGCCAGCAGTCACGGGACAGGAGGGGATACGCAGTATTTT.

The V and J genes are TRBV7-9 and TRBJ2-7; 7 nucleotides align to TRBD1. CDR3 length: 14 residues. CDR1 and CDR2 from the germline V gene are SEHNR and FQNEAQ (reference sequence). J lost 5 bases, V lost 5 bases, and 9 bases had no gene match. CDR3 DNA: TGTGCCAGCAGCCGACAGGGTCATCCGAACGAGCAGTACTTC. It codes for CASSRQGHPNEQYF.

The gene calls are TRBV28 and TRBJ2-7; 12 nucleotides agree with TRBD2. Looked up from germline, CDR1 is MDHEN and CDR2 is SYDVKM. The junction had 10 bases not matched to a gene; V was cut back by 1 base and J by 3 bases. This CDR3 has 18 amino acids. The CDR3 sequence is CASSLYLGLAGLNYEQYF. The CDR3 DNA is TGTGCCAGCAGTTTATACCTGGGACTAGCGGGTCTGAACTACGAGCAGTACTTC. The variable domain in full, completed from reference TRBV28 and TRBJ2-7, reads DVKVTQSSRYLVKRTGEKVFLECVQDMDHENMFWYRQDPGLGLRLIYFSYDVKMKEKGDIPEGYSVSREKKERFSLILESASTNQTSMYLCASSLYLGLAGLNYEQYFGPGTRLTVT.

V gene TRBV27 combines with J gene TRBJ1-1, with no clear D. This CDR3 spans 13 amino acids. V dropped 5 bases and J dropped 5 bases, with 12 bases sitting between them. CDR1 MNHEY and CDR2 SMNVEV come from the germline V gene (reference sequence). CDR3 bases: TGTGCCAGCAGTCCATCCTCGGGGACTGAAGCTTTCTTT. This sequence encodes CASSPSSGTEAFF.

The rearrangement links TRBV11-2 to TRBJ2-7; 9 bases are a match to TRBD1. Germline V gives CDR1 SGHAT, CDR2 FQNNGV. The CDR3 contains 18 residues. With 0 bases clipped from V and 1 base from J, the junction kept 10 bases outside the gene matches. The CDR3 reads CASSLELWDGTGSYEQYF. The CDR3 nucleotides read TGTGCCAGCAGCTTAGAGTTATGGGACGGGACAGGGTCCTACGAGCAGTACTTC.

This clone was counted between two and nine times. This chain uses TRBV5-4 with TRBJ2-2; D is possibly TRBD2 (5 bases). Trimming stripped 3 bases from V and 5 bases from J, with 11 bases between. This CDR3 region has 14 residues. From germline, CDR1 is SGHNT and CDR2 YYREEE (reference sequence). The CDR3 DNA sequence: TGTGCCAGCAGCTCGACTACACAGACCGGGGAGCTGTTTTTT. It is translated as CASSSTTQTGELFF.

This clone was detected a few times. The chain joins TRBV28 to TRBJ2-7, with D possibly matching TRBD2 (5 bases). CDR3 length: 14 residues. V shed 5 bases and J shed 0 bases, with 11 bases lying between them. From germline, CDR1 is MDHEN and CDR2 SYDVKM. In nucleotides, the CDR3 is TGTGCCAGCAGTCATGAGGGTTTCTCCTACGAGCAGTACTTC. It codes for CASSHEGFSYEQYF.

The chain combines TRBV2 with TRBJ1-5; D is possibly TRBD1 (5 bases). The V gene lost 3 bases and the J gene lost 7 bases, with 13 bases spanning the gap. Germline loops: CDR1 SNHLY, CDR2 FYNNEI. The CDR3 covers 14 residues. The CDR3 nucleotides are TGTGCCAGCAGTGAGCAGGGCAATTTCCAGCCCCAGCATTTT. Translation gives CASSEQGNFQPQHF.

This clone was picked up one time. The rearrangement uses TRBV9 and TRBJ2-1; 10 positions agree with TRBD1. CDR1 SGDLS and CDR2 YYNGEE come from the germline V gene. With V trimmed by 4 bases and J by 5 bases, 9 bases remained unmatched. The CDR3 loop spans 16 amino acids. The CDR3 is CASSLRQGARDNEQFF. CDR3 bases: TGTGCCAGCAGCCTAAGACAGGGGGCGAGGGACAATGAGCAGTTCTTC.

This clone was observed a handful of times. The V and J genes are TRBV7-9 and TRBJ2-7; D remains ambiguous. CDR3 size: 13 residues. Germline loops: CDR1 SEHNR, CDR2 FQNEAQ (reference sequence). With 1 base removed from V and 2 bases from J, the gap between germline ends came to 6 bases. The CDR3 region is CASSLVAAYEQYF. In nucleotides, the CDR3 is TGTGCCAGCAGCTTAGTTGCAGCCTACGAGCAGTACTTC.

This clone was recorded once. V gene TRBV5-6 combines with J gene TRBJ2-7; TRBD2 aligns across 8 bases. From germline, CDR1 is SGHDT and CDR2 YYEEEE. Trimming at V came to 7 bases and at J to 0 bases, leaving 18 bases not matched to a gene. The CDR3 extends over 18 amino acids. CDR3 nucleotides: TGTGCCAGCCACCCGGGGGGGACAACTCATTACCTCTCCTACGAGCAGTACTTC. This encodes CASHPGGTTHYLSYEQYF. Together with reference TRBV5-6 and TRBJ2-7, the CDR3 gives the full variable domain: DAGVTQSPTHLIKTRGQQVTLRCSPKSGHDTVSWYQQALGQGPQFIFQYYEEEERQRGNFPDRFSGHQFPNYSSELNVNALLLGDSALYLCASHPGGTTHYLSYEQYFGPGTRLTVT.

This rearrangement joins TRBV29-1 to TRBJ1-4; a weak D match, TRBD1 (5 bases). Trimming pared 7 bases from V and 2 bases from J, leaving 17 bases between. The CDR3 runs to 15 residues. Germline assignment: CDR1 SQVTM and CDR2 ANQGSEA. DNA for the CDR3: TGCAGCGCTGGACCAGGGTTGGCCACTAATGAAAAACTGTTTTTT. Its translation is CSAGPGLATNEKLFF.

V usage is TRBV6-1 and J usage is TRBJ2-1; TRBD1 matches at 12 bases. CDR3 length: 16 amino acids. Trimming took 2 bases from V and 8 from J; bases not matched to a gene: 7. Germline V lookup: CDR1 MNHNS, CDR2 SASEGT. The CDR3 bases are TGTGCCAGCAGTGAAATAGCGGGACAGGGGGCCGATGAGCAGTTCTTC. It yields the protein CASSEIAGQGADEQFF.